A selection of T cell receptor beta chains follows, all from one sample in a study of blood T cell repertoires in COVID-19. The table came from immunoSEQ multiplex PCR; TCRdb's copy has only in-frame clones and leaves some out. In the table there are about 170,000 clones, around 87% of which are singletons. The sample was peripheral blood. The receptor set was obtained from a woman over 75 in a cohort sampled during active or convalescent COVID-19. The CDR3 runs from the conserved cysteine through the conserved F or W.

v_gene,CDR3aa
TRBV7-2,CASSSTGRNEKLFF
TRBV7-7,CASSVTSGGEQFF
TRBV12-5,CASAHNSGNTIYF
TRBV6-5,CASSYALAGGLTQYF
TRBV11-3,CASSSQGQETQYF
TRBV11-3,CASSAQGAFARYTF
TRBV5-4,CASSLPGHFKFVEQYF
TRBV10-3,CAISEGQDPSYEQYF
TRBV5-5,CASSLFSDRGLNTQYF
TRBV27,CASSPPEAAGGELFF
TRBV5-1,CASTFGGGEDTQYF
TRBV28,CASRFPGQYEQYF
TRBV6-1,CASSDQTGGRTEAFF
TRBV18,CASSAERDEQYF
TRBV12-2,CDRDGGPLVSYEQYF
TRBV5-4,CASSRIDTAHYGYTF
TRBV7-8,CASTPVTGFYGYTF
TRBV9,CASSGPVLATQNIQYF
TRBV19,CASSPGTGRNTIYF
TRBV24-1,CATSAQTSGPYNEQFF
TRBV28,CASSSSRVGGTDTQYF
TRBV6-1,CASSDGVATDTQYF